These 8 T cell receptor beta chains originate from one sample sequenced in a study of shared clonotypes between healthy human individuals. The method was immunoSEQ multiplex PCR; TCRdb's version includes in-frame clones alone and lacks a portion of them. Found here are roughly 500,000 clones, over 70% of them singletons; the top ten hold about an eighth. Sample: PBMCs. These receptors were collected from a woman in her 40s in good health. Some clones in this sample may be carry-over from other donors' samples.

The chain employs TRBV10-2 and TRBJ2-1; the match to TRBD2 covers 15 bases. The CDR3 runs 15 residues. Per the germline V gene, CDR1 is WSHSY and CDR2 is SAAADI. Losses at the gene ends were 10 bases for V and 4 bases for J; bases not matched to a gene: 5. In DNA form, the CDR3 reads TGCGCCACCAGGACTAGCGGGAGGGTGTACAATGAGCAGTTCTTC. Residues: CATRTSGRVYNEQFF.

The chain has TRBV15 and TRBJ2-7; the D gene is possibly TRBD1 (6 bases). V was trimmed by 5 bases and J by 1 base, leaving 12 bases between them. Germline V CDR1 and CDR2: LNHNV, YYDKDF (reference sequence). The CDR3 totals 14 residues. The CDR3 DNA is TGTGCCACCAGCTCCCAAGGGGGATCCTACGAGCAGTACTTC. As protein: CATSSQGGSYEQYF.

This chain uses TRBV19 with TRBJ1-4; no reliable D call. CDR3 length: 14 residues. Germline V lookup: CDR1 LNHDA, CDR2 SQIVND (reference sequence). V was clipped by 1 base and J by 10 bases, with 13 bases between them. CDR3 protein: CASSIASRSGKLFF. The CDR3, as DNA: TGTGCCAGTAGTATAGCGTCCAGAAGTGGAAAACTGTTTTTT. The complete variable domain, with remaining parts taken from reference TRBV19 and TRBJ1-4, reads DGGITQSPKYLFRKEGQNVTLSCEQNLNHDAMYWYRQDPGQGLRLIYYSQIVNDFQKGDIAEGYSVSREKKESFPLTVTSAQKNPTAFYLCASSIASRSGKLFFGSGTQLSVL.

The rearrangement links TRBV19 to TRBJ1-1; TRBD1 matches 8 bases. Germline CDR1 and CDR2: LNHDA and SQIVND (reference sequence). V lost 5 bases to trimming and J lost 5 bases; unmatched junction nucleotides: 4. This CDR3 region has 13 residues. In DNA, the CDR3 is TGTGCCAGTAGTCGGACAGGGAGAACTGAAGCTTTCTTT. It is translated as CASSRTGRTEAFF.

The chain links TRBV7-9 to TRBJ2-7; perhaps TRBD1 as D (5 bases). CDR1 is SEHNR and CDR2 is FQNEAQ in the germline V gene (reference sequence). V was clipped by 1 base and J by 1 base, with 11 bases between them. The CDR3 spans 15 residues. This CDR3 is CASSLGQGSSYEQYF. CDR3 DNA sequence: TGTGCCAGCAGCTTAGGCCAGGGATCTTCCTACGAGCAGTACTTC.

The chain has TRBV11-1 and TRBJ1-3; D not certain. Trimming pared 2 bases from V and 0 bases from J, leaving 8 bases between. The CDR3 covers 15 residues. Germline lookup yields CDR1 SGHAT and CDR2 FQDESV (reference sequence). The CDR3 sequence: CASSLTGHSGNTIYF. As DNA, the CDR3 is TGTGCCAGCAGCTTAACGGGTCACTCTGGAAACACCATATATTTT. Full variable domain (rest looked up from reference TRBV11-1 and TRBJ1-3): EAEVAQSPRYKITEKSQAVAFWCDPISGHATLYWYRQILGQGPELLVQFQDESVVDDSQLPKDRFSAERLKGVDSTLKIQPAELGDSAMYLCASSLTGHSGNTIYFGEGSWLTVV.

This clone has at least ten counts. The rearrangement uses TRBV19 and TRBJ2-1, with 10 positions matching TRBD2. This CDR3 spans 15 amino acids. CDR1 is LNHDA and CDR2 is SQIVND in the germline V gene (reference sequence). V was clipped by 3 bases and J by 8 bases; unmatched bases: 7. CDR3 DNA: TGTGCCAGTAGTATTCCTAGCGGGAGTAGGTATGAGCAGTTCTTC. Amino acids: CASSIPSGSRYEQFF.

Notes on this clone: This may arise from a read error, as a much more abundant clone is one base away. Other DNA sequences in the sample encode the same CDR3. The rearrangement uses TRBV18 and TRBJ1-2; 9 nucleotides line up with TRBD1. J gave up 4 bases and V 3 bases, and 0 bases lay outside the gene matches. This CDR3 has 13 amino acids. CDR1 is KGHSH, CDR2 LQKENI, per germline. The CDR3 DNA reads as TGTGCCAGCTCACCGACAGGGGGCTATGGCTACACCTTC. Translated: CASSPTGGYGYTF.